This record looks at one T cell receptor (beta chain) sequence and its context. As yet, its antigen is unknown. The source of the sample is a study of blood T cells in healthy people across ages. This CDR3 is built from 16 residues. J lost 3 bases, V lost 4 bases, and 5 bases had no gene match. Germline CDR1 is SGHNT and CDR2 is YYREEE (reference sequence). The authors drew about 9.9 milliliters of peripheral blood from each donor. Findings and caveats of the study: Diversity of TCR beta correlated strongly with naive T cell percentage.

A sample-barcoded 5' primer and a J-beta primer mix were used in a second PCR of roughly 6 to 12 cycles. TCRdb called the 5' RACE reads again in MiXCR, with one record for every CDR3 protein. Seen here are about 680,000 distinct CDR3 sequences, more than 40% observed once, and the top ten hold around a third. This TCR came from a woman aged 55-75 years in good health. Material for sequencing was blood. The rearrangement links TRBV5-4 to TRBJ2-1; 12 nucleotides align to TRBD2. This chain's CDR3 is CASSQGLAGDYNEQFF. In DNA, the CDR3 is TGTGCCAGCAGCCAGGGACTAGCGGGCGACTACAATGAGCAGTTCTTC.